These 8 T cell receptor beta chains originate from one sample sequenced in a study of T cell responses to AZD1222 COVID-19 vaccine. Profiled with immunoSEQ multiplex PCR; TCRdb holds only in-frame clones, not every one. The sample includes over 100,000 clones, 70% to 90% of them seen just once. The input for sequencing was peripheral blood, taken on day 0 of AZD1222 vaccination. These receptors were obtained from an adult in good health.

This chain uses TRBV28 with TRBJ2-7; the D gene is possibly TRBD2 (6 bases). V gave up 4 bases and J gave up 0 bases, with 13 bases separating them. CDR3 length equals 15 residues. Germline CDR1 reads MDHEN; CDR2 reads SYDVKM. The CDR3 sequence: CASSSSGQSSYEQYF. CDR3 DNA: TGTGCCAGCAGTTCAAGCGGGCAAAGCTCCTACGAGCAGTACTTC.

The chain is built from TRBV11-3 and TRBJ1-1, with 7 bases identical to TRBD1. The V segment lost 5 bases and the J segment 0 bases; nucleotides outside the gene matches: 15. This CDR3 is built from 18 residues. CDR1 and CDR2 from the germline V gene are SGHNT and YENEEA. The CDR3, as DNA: TGTGCCAGCAGCCCTGATAGACCGGGACAGACTATGAACACTGAAGCTTTCTTT. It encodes CASSPDRPGQTMNTEAFF.

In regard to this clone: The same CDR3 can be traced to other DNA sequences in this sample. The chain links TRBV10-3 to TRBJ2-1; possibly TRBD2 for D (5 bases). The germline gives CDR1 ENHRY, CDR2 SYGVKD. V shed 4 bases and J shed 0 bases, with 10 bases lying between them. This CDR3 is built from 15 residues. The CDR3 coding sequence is TGTGCCATCAGTGCGAGCGGAAGCTCCTACAATGAGCAGTTCTTC. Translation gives CAISASGSSYNEQFF.

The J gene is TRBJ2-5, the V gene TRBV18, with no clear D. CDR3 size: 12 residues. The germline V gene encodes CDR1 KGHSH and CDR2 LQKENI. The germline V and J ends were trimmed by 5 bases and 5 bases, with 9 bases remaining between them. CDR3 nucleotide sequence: TGTGCCAGCTCAGCTCTCGGCGAGACCCAGTACTTC. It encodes CASSALGETQYF.

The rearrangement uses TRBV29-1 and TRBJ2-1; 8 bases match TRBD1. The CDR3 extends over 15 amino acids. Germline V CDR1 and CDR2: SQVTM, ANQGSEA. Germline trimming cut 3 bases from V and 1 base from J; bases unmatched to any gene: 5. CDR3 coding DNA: TGCAGCGTTGATGACAGGGGAAAGTCCTACAATGAGCAGTTCTTC. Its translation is CSVDDRGKSYNEQFF.

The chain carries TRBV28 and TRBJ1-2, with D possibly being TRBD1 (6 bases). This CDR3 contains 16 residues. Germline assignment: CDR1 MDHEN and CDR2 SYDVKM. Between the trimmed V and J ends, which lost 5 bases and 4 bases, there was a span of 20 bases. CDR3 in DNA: TGTGCCAGCAGTCCACCGGGGGGCGCTCGAAGCTATGGCTACACCTTC. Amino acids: CASSPPGGARSYGYTF.

CDR3 in DNA: TGCGCCAGCAGCCAAGCGAGGGGTGGGAAAAAACTGTTTTTT. Translated, it gives CASSQARGGKKLFF. The chain couples TRBV4-1 to TRBJ1-4; D is perhaps TRBD1 (5 bases). Germline CDR1 reads MGHRA; CDR2 reads YSYEKL. This CDR3 comprises 14 residues. V gave up 1 base and J gave up 9 bases, with 12 bases separating them.

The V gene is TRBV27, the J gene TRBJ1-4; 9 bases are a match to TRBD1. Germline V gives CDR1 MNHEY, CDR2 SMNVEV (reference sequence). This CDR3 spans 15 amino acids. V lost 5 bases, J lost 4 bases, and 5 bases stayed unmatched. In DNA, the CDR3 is TGTGCCAGCAGTCCGGGACAGGGACGTAATGAAAAACTGTTTTTT. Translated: CASSPGQGRNEKLFF.